A selection of T cell receptor beta chains follows, all from one sample in a study of tumor and adjacent non-tumor tissue in lung cancer. TCRdb redid the calling of the multiplex PCR reads with MiXCR, one entry per CDR3 protein. The table includes 100,000 to 150,000 distinct CDR3 sequences, roughly 64% detected once. The sample consisted of lung tumor tissue. These receptors were collected from a young man with non-small cell lung cancer. CDR3s include the opening cysteine and the closing phenylalanine or tryptophan. D genes are given only for firm matches. Clone size is not always given. Where it is, it says once, few, many or a class for expanded clones.

CSPRAGARNKPQHF,TGCAGTCCTAGAGCCGGGGCCAGAAATAAGCCCCAGCATTTT,TRBV20-1,NA,14,TRBJ1-5,NA
CAISFSDRNEQFF,TGTGCCATCAGTTTTTCGGACAGGAATGAGCAGTTCTTC,TRBV10-3,TRBD1,13,TRBJ2-1,many
CSARVSPAANEQFF,TGCAGTGCTAGAGTTAGTCCCGCGGCCAATGAGCAGTTCTTC,TRBV20-1,NA,14,TRBJ2-1,many
CSARTGGSGNQPQHF,TGCAGTGCTAGGACAGGGGGCAGCGGCAATCAGCCCCAGCATTTT,TRBV20-1,TRBD1,15,TRBJ1-5,many
CASQADASYEQYF,TGTGCCAGTCAGGCCGACGCGTCTTACGAGCAGTACTTC,TRBV19,NA,13,TRBJ2-7,NA
CSTKAAGGRNKQYF,TGCAGTACTAAAGCAGCGGGGGGGCGGAACAAGCAGTACTTC,TRBV20-1,TRBD2,14,TRBJ2-7,NA
CASSYSRLGQGYNEQFF,TGTGCCAGCAGTTACTCGAGATTGGGACAGGGCTACAATGAGCAGTTCTTC,TRBV6-2/TRBV6-3,TRBD1,17,TRBJ2-1,NA
CAWSPRAGPYEAFF,TGTGCCTGGAGTCCCAGGGCAGGGCCTTACGAAGCTTTCTTT,TRBV30,NA,14,TRBJ1-1,few
CNVAGGNTEAFF,NA,TRBV29-1,NA,12,TRBJ1-1,NA
CSREYGNQGQHF,TGCAGTCGGGAGTACGGGAATCAGGGCCAGCATTTT,TRBV20-1,NA,12,TRBJ1-5,NA
CASSLEGTSGGATETQYF,TGTGCCAGCAGCTTGGAGGGGACTAGCGGGGGGGCCACAGAGACCCAGTACTTC,TRBV5-4,TRBD2,18,TRBJ2-5,NA
CSASPPSGIYNEQFF,TGCAGTGCTAGCCCCCCTAGCGGAATCTACAATGAGCAGTTCTTC,TRBV20-1,TRBD2,15,TRBJ2-1,many
CANSRGRGPNEQFF,TGTGCCAACAGTCGGGGCAGGGGGCCCAATGAGCAGTTCTTC,TRBV12-3/TRBV12-4,TRBD1,14,TRBJ2-1,NA
CASSRLVGNNEQFF,TGTGCCAGCAGCCGGCTAGTGGGGAACAATGAGCAGTTCTTC,TRBV12-3/TRBV12-4,NA,14,TRBJ2-1,few
CASSPDLAETQYF,TGTGCCAGCAGCCCAGACCTGGCGGAGACCCAGTACTTC,TRBV5-6,NA,13,TRBJ2-5,many
CDRSRQGAHTDTQYF,TGTGACAGGAGCCGACAGGGGGCACACACAGATACGCAGTATTTT,TRBV6-5,TRBD1,15,TRBJ2-3,NA
CASGGLPYEQYF,TGTGCCAGCGGCGGCCTGCCGTACGAGCAGTACTTC,TRBV6-6,NA,12,TRBJ2-7,many
CASSEVFHIEAFF,TGTGCCAGCAGTGAAGTGTTCCATATTGAAGCTTTCTTT,TRBV6-1,NA,13,TRBJ1-1,many
CASCSGANVLTF,TGTGCCAGCTGCTCTGGGGCCAACGTCCTGACTTTC,TRBV12-3/TRBV12-4,NA,12,TRBJ2-6,few
CASGPTGANSGELFF,TGTGCTAGTGGTCCCACGGGGGCCAACAGCGGGGAGCTGTTTTTT,TRBV12-5,NA,15,TRBJ2-2,once
CANSLRVSSYDQYF,TGTGCCAACAGTCTTCGGGTTAGCTCCTACGATCAGTACTTC,TRBV4-2,NA,14,TRBJ2-7,NA
CASSFWRGEKTQYF,TGTGCCAGCAGTTTCTGGAGGGGGGAAAAGACCCAGTACTTC,TRBV12-3/TRBV12-4,NA,14,TRBJ2-5,NA
CASKTGIASYEQYF,TGTGCCAGCAAGACCGGGATAGCTTCCTACGAGCAGTACTTC,TRBV6-5,NA,14,TRBJ2-7,NA
CVSGLGTGGYTF,TGTGTCAGCGGCTTGGGCACTGGAGGCTACACCTTC,TRBV5-4,NA,12,TRBJ1-2,NA
CANSLGQGSYEQYF,TGTGCCAACAGCTTAGGACAGGGGTCCTACGAGCAGTACTTC,TRBV11-2,TRBD1,14,TRBJ2-7,NA
CASSRVLSGDSGELFF,TGTGCCAGCAGCCGGGTTCTTAGCGGGGATTCCGGGGAGCTGTTTTTT,TRBV4-2,TRBD2,16,TRBJ2-2,many
CASSQGVQGSSLLHF,TGTGCCAGCAGCCAAGGAGTTCAGGGTAGTTCACTCCTCCACTTT,TRBV14,NA,15,TRBJ1-6,NA
CASSQVLVGAQTLQGTQYF,TGCGCCAGCAGCCAAGTCCTAGTGGGGGCCCAAACACTACAAGGGACCCAGTACTTC,TRBV4-3,NA,19,TRBJ2-5,NA
CRANTDSLPYGYTF,TGCAGAGCTAACACCGACAGCCTCCCCTATGGCTACACCTTC,TRBV20-1,NA,14,TRBJ1-2,NA
CATSGNTIYF,TGTGCCACCTCTGGAAACACCATATATTTT,TRBV28,NA,10,TRBJ1-3,many
CTSSRGTQDEQYF,TGTACCAGCAGCCGAGGGACTCAAGACGAGCAATACTTC,TRBV4-2,NA,13,TRBJ2-7,NA
CANSIDRESSEAFF,TGTGCCAATAGCATAGACAGGGAGAGCTCTGAAGCTTTCTTT,TRBV11-2,TRBD1,14,TRBJ1-1,NA
CASSLFVYAGELFF,TGTGCCAGCAGCTTATTCGTCTATGCCGGGGAGCTGTTTTTT,TRBV5-6,NA,14,TRBJ2-2,few
CASSYQPGGRYEQYF,TGTGCCAGCAGTTACCAGCCAGGGGGCAGATACGAGCAGTACTTC,TRBV6-5,TRBD1,15,TRBJ2-7,many
CASSCLFNKGYYGYTF,TGTGCCAGCAGTTGTCTCTTCAATAAGGGCTACTATGGCTACACCTTC,TRBV6-9,NA,16,TRBJ1-2,few
CASSWAGTVNEKLFF,TGTGCCAGCAGCTGGGCGGGGACAGTTAATGAAAAGCTGTTTTTT,TRBV6-6,TRBD1,15,TRBJ1-4,NA